In its sample, the clone carrying this TCR beta chain was seen a few times. V lost 7 bases and J lost 9; bases outside the gene matches: 12. The CDR3 is 16 amino acids. The V gene's germline CDR1 is SEHNR and CDR2 FQNEAQ (reference sequence). Sequencing used immunoSEQ multiplex PCR; TCRdb keeps in-frame clones, though not all of them. The data show roughly 160,000 clones, 88% seen once. The data derive from a study of T cell responses to AZD1222 COVID-19 vaccine. The clonotype was recovered from an adult in good health. J is TRBJ2-1 and V is TRBV7-9; 13 nucleotides match TRBD2. Specimen: peripheral blood, collected on day 0 of AZD1222 vaccination. The CDR3 coding sequence is TGTGCCAGCACGTTGGGGACTAGCGGGAAAGGGGGTGAGCAGTTCTTC. This gives the protein CASTLGTSGKGGEQFF.